This T cell receptor (beta chain) was captured in a study of metastatic and nonmetastatic thyroid tumors. This clone appeared many times. Authors' data handling: The study built a papillary thyroid cancer distant-metastasis classifier from CDR3 differences across clinicopathological groups. TCRdb re-called clones from the PCR reads using MiXCR. What appears here as the V and J calls and clone size reflects TCRdb's work, not the paper's. The profile covers approximately 30,000 clones, with 7.4% appearing a single time and 43% taken by the ten largest. This CDR3 comprises 15 residues. Per the germline V gene, CDR1 is SGHRS and CDR2 is YFSETQ. V was shortened by 0 bases and J by 5 bases, with 14 bases between the two germline ends. No patient received treatment before thyroid surgery.

The source material was blood. The receptor comes from a female donor with papillary thyroid cancer or a benign thyroid nodule (not recorded which). Some clones in this sample may be carry-over from other donors' samples. V usage is TRBV5-1 and J usage is TRBJ2-5; D could derive from TRBD1 or TRBD2 (5 bases each). CDR3 coding DNA: TGCGCCAGCAGCTTGGTGGACGGTGAGGGGGAGACCCAGTACTTC. Its translation is CASSLVDGEGETQYF.